This TCR beta chain was captured by sequencing in a study of identical twins. MiXCR, applied by TCRdb to the 5' RACE reads, yields one record per CDR3 protein. Counted here are fewer than 900,000 distinct CDR3 sequences, roughly 20% occurring once; the ten biggest clones make up less than 15%. This same sample was also taken into another study, of T cells expressing NK-cell markers.

This sequence originates from a woman aged 18-35 years in good health. The source material was PBMCs.

Here the CDR3 DNA reads TGCAGTGCTAGCCGACTAGCGGGGAAGACCGGGGAGCTGTTTTTT. Translation gives CSASRLAGKTGELFF. The gene calls are TRBV20-1 and TRBJ2-2; 11 bases line up with TRBD2. The germline V gene encodes CDR1 DFQATT and CDR2 SNEGSKA (reference sequence). CDR3 length: 15 residues. The junction had 5 bases not matched to a gene; V was cut back by 3 bases and J by 5 bases.